Below, 13 T cell receptor beta chains from the same sample are listed, as sequenced in a study of cytomegalovirus exposure and HLA in healthy donors. The PCR used 60 Vbeta and 13 Jbeta primers. The data were produced by immunoSEQ multiplex PCR, yet TCRdb's version contains in-frame clones alone and is incomplete. In the table there are roughly 180,000 clones, 70% to 90% of which are singletons. The specimen sequenced was PBMCs. Every receptor here comes from a man between 18 and 35 years old in good health and CMV-seropositive.

As to this clone: At one boundary the junction diverges from the germline segment, which might be a read error. J is TRBJ2-7 and V is TRBV7-9, with D possibly TRBD2 on 5 matching bases. This CDR3 is 14 amino acids long. Per germline, CDR1 SEHNR and CDR2 FQNEAQ (reference sequence). The CDR3 region is CSSSSRKDAGEQYF. CDR3 in DNA: TGTTCCAGCAGCTCCCGAAAGGATGCGGGCGAGCAGTACTTC. The whole variable domain, filled in from reference TRBV7-9 and TRBJ2-7, reads DTGVSQNPRHKITKRGQNVTFRCDPISEHNRLYWYRQTLGQGPEFLTYFQNEAQLEKSRLLSDRFSAERPKGSFSTLEIQRTEQGDSAMYLCSSSSRKDAGEQYFGPGTRLTVT.

The chain has TRBV2 and TRBJ2-5; TRBD1 is a possible D gene (5 bases). CDR3 length equals 11 residues. Germline V CDR1 and CDR2: SNHLY, FYNNEI. The DNA for the CDR3 is TGTGCTAGGGGTTCTAAAGAGACCCAGTACTTC. As protein: CARGSKETQYF.

In DNA, the CDR3 is TGTGCCAGCAGCTTAGCCAGGCTAGCGGGGGTCCAAGAGACCCAGTACTTC. It is translated as CASSLARLAGVQETQYF. The chain joins TRBV7-9 to TRBJ2-5; TRBD2 matches 10 bases. V gave up 0 bases and J gave up 1 base; unmatched junction bases: 5. The germline gives CDR1 SEHNR, CDR2 FQNEAQ (reference sequence). The CDR3 extends over 17 amino acids.

The V gene is TRBV6-5, the J gene TRBJ1-2, with D possibly being TRBD1 (6 bases). The germline V gene has CDR1 MNHEY and CDR2 SVGAGI. Trimming shortened V by 2 bases and J by 8 bases, and 15 bases separated the two germline ends. This CDR3 comprises 14 residues. The CDR3 DNA reads TGTGCCAGCAGTTACACAGGGACGTCAGAAGGCTACACCTTC. Amino acid sequence: CASSYTGTSEGYTF.

To note about this clone: This sample also contains other DNA sequences that code for the same CDR3. The CDR3 spells CASSSAYEQYF. The CDR3 bases are TGCGCCAGCAGCTCTGCCTACGAGCAGTACTTC. The chain links TRBV5-1 to TRBJ2-7; no clear D gene. Trimming removed 3 bases from V and 2 bases from J, with 3 bases in between. Germline V gives CDR1 SGHRS, CDR2 YFSETQ. The CDR3 has 11 amino acids.

J is TRBJ2-5 and V is TRBV5-1, with 14 bases that match TRBD2. The trim removed 4 bases at V and 0 bases at J, leaving 8 bases unmatched. This CDR3 is 18 amino acids long. From germline, CDR1 is SGHRS and CDR2 YFSETQ. The CDR3 sequence: CASSAWTSGGSYQETQYF. CDR3 coding DNA: TGCGCCAGCAGCGCCTGGACTAGCGGGGGGTCTTACCAAGAGACCCAGTACTTC.

The chain carries TRBV5-1 and TRBJ1-2; the D gene is possibly TRBD1 (6 bases). With 2 bases removed from V and 7 bases from J, the gap between germline ends came to 15 bases. CDR3 size: 14 residues. Germline-derived CDR1 and CDR2 are SGHRS and YFSETQ. The CDR3 coding sequence is TGCGCCAGCAGCTTCTTTGGGGGGGCTACTGGCTACACCTTC. Translated: CASSFFGGATGYTF.

The genes are TRBV2 and TRBJ2-3; 11 bases match TRBD2. Germline-derived CDR1 and CDR2 are SNHLY and FYNNEI. Losses at the gene ends were 6 bases for V and 2 bases for J; bases not matched to a gene: 4. The CDR3 totals 15 residues. The CDR3 is CASRTLAGVTDTQYF. Here the CDR3 DNA reads TGTGCCAGCAGGACACTAGCGGGGGTCACAGATACGCAGTATTTT.

On this clone itself: A read error may account for a junction end that differs from germline. This sequence joins TRBV6-6 and TRBJ1-5; D not certain. Germline V CDR1 and CDR2: MNHNY, SVGAGI (reference sequence). There are 15 residues in the CDR3. CDR3 sequence (DNA): TGTGCCAGCAGTTCGGAGACGTATAGCAATCAGCCCCCGCATTTT. Translation: CASSSETYSNQPPHF.

The chain recombines TRBV9 with TRBJ2-6; D gene ambiguous. CDR3 size: 13 residues. The V gene lost 4 bases and the J gene lost 3 bases, with 5 bases spanning the gap. From germline, CDR1 is SGDLS and CDR2 YYNGEE. CDR3 nucleotides: TGTGCCAGCAGCCCCTTTGGGGCCAACGTCCTGACTTTC. It is translated as CASSPFGANVLTF.

This chain links TRBV6-1 with TRBJ1-1; D unresolved. CDR1 is MNHNS and CDR2 is SASEGT in the germline V gene. The CDR3 covers 13 residues. V was clipped by 8 bases and J by 5 bases, with 15 bases between them. CDR3 amino acids: CASWGLPGTEAFF. In DNA form, the CDR3 reads TGTGCCAGCTGGGGTCTCCCGGGGACTGAAGCTTTCTTT.

The sample holds one count of this clone. The chain combines TRBV11-1 with TRBJ2-3, with D possibly being TRBD2 (6 bases). The CDR3 totals 15 residues. Trimming pared 5 bases from V and 2 bases from J, leaving 14 bases between. Germline V gives CDR1 SGHAT, CDR2 FQDESV (reference sequence). Written as DNA, the CDR3 is TGTGCCAGCAGCCTTTTGCGGGACCCCACAGATACGCAGTATTTT. Translated, it gives CASSLLRDPTDTQYF.

As regards this clone: Other DNA sequences of this sample code for an identical CDR3. The J gene is TRBJ2-7, the V gene TRBV5-1; TRBD2 matches at 11 bases. From germline, CDR1 is SGHRS and CDR2 YFSETQ. Trimming removed 5 bases from V and 6 bases from J; junction bases left unmatched: 4. CDR3 size: 13 residues. The CDR3 sequence: CASSSGGAGEQYF. Here the CDR3 DNA reads TGCGCCAGCAGTAGCGGGGGGGCGGGCGAGCAGTACTTC.